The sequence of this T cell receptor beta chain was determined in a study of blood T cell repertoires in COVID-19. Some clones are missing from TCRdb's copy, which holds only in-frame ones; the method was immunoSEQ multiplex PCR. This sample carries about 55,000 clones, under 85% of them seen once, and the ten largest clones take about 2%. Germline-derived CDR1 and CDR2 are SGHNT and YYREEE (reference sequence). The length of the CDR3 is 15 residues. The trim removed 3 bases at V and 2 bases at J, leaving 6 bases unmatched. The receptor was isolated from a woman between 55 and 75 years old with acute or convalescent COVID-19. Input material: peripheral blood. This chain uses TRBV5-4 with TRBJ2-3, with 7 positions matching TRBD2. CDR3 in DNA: TGTGCCAGCAGCTGGGGCGGGGGACCCACAGATACGCAGTATTTT. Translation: CASSWGGGPTDTQYF.